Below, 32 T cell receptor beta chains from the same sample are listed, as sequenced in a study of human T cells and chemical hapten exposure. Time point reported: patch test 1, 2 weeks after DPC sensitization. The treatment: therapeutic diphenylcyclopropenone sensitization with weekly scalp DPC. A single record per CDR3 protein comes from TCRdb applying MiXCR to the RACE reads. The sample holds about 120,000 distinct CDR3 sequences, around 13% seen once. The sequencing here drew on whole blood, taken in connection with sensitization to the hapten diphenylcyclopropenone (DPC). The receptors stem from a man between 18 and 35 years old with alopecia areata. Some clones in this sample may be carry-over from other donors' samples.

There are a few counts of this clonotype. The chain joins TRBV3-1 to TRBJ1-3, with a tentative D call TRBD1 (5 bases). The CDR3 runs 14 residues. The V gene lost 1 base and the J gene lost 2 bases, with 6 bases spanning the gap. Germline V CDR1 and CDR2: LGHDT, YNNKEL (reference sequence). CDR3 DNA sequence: TGTGCCAGCAGCCAAGTACAGGCTGGAAACACCATATATTTT. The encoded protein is CASSQVQAGNTIYF.

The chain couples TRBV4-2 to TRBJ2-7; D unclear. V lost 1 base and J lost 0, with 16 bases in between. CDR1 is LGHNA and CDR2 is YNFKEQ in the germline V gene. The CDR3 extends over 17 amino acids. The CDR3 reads CASSQVSLGIDSYEQYF. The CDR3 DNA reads TGTGCCAGCAGCCAAGTGAGCTTGGGGATCGACTCCTACGAGCAGTACTTC.

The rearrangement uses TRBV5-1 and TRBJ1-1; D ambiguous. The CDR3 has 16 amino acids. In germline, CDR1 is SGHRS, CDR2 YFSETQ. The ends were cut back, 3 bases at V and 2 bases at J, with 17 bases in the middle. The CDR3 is CASSYSTRGENTEAFF. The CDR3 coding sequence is TGCGCCAGCAGCTACAGCACCCGTGGGGAAAACACTGAAGCTTTCTTT.

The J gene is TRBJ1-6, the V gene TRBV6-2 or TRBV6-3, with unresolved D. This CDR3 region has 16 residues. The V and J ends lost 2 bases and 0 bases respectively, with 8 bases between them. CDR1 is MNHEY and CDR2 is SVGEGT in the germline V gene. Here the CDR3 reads CASSYGGSSYNSPLHF. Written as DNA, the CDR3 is TGTGCCAGCAGTTACGGCGGAAGCTCCTATAATTCACCCCTCCACTTT.

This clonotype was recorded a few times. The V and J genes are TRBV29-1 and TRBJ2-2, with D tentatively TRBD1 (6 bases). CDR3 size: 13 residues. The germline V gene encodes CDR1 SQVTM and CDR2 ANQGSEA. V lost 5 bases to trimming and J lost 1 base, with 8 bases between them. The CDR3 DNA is TGCAGCGTTCTGGGACAGAACACCGGGGAGCTGTTTTTT. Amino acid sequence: CSVLGQNTGELFF.

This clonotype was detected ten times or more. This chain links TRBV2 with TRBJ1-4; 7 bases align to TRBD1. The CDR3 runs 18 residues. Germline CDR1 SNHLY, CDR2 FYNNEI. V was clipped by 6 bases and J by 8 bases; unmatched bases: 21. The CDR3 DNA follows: TGTGCCAGCAGGGGACAGCCGTACGACACCGGATCGGAAGAAAAACTGTTTTTT. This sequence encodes CASRGQPYDTGSEEKLFF.

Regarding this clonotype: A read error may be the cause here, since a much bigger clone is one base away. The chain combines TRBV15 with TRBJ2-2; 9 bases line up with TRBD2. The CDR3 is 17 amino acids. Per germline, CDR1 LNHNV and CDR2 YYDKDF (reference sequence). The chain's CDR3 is CATSGGRLAVNTGELLF. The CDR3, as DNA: TGTGCCACCAGCGGAGGGCGACTAGCGGTTAACACCGGGGAGCTGTTATTT.

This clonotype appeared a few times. The CDR3 reads CASSRHAGTAFSYEQYF. The CDR3 region has the DNA TGTGCCAGCAGCCGACACGCCGGGACAGCCTTTTCCTACGAGCAGTACTTC. J is TRBJ2-7 and V is TRBV6-2 or TRBV6-3; 7 nucleotides align to TRBD1. CDR3 size: 17 residues. The V and J ends lost 6 bases and 1 base, in that order; junction bases with no gene match: 15. In germline, CDR1 is MNHEY, CDR2 SVGEGT.

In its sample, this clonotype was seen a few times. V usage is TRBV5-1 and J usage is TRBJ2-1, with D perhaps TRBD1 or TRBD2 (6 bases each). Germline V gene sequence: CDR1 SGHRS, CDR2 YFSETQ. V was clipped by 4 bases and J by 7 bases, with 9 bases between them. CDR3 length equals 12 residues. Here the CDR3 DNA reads TGCGCCAGCAGCGCGGGACAAAATGAGCAGTTCTTC. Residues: CASSAGQNEQFF. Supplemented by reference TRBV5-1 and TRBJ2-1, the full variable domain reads KAGVTQTPRYLIKTRGQQVTLSCSPISGHRSVSWYQQTPGQGLQFLFEYFSETQRNKGNFPGRFSGRQFSNSRSEMNVSTLELGDSALYLCASSAGQNEQFFGPGTRLTVL.

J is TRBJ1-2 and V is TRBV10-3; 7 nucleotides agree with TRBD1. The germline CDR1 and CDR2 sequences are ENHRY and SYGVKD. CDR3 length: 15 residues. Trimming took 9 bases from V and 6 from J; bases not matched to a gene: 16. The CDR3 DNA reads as TGTGCCATACCCGAAGGGACAGCGGAAGGTAATGGCTACACCTTC. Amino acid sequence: CAIPEGTAEGNGYTF.

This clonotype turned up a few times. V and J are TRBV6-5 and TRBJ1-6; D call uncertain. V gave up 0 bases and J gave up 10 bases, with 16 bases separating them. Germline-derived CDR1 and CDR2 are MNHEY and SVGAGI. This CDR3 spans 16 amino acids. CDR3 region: CASSYSQARSDSPLHF. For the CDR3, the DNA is TGTGCCAGCAGTTACTCCCAGGCCAGATCGGACTCACCCCTCCACTTT.

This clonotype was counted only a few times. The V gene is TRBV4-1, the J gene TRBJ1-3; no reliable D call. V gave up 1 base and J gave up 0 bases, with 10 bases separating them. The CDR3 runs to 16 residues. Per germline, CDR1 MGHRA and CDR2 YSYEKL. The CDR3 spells CASSQVSRTSGNTIYF. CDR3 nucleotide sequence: TGCGCCAGCAGCCAAGTCAGCCGAACCTCTGGAAACACCATATATTTT.

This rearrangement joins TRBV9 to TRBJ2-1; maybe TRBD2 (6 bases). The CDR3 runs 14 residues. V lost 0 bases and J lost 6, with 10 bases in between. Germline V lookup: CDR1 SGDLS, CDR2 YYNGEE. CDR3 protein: CASSVEGLPNEQFF. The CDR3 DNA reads TGTGCCAGCAGCGTAGAGGGACTGCCCAATGAGCAGTTCTTC.

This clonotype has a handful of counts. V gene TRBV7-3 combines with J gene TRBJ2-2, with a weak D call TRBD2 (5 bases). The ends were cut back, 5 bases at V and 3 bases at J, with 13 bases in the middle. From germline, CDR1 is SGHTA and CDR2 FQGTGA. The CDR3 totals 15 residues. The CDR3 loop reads CASSLTLGDTGELFF. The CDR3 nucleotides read TGTGCCAGCAGCCTTACATTGGGAGACACCGGGGAGCTGTTTTTT.

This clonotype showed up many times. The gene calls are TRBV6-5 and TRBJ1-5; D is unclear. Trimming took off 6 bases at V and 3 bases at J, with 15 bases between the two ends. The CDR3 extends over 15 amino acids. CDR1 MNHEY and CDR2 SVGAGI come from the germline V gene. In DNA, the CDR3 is TGTGCCAGCAGGCAGACCCACAATTCCAATCAGCCCCAGCATTTT. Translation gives CASRQTHNSNQPQHF.

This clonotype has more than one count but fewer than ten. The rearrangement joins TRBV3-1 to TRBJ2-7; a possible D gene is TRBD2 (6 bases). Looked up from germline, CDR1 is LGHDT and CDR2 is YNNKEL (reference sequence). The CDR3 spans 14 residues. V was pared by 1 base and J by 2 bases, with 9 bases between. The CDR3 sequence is CASSQGSGTYEQYF. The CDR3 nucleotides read TGTGCCAGCAGCCAAGGTAGCGGCACCTACGAGCAGTACTTC.

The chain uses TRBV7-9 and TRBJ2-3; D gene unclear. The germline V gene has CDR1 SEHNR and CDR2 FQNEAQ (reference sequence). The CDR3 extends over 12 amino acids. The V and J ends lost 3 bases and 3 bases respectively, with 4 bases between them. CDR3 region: CASSLQTDTQYF. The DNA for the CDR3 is TGTGCCAGCAGCTTGCAGACAGATACGCAGTATTTT.

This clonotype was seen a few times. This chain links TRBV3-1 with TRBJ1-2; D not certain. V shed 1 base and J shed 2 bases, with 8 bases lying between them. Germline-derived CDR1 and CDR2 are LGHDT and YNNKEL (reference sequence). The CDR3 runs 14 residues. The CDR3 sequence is CASSQVGRNYGYTF. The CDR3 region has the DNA TGTGCCAGCAGCCAAGTCGGGCGGAACTATGGCTACACCTTC.

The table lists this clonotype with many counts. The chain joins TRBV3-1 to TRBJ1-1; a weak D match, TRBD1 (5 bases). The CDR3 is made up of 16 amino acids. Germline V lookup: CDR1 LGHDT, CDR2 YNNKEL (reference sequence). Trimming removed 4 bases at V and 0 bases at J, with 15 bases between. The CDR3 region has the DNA TGTGCCAGCAGCCCCCAGGGTGGGACTATGAACACTGAAGCTTTCTTT. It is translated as CASSPQGGTMNTEAFF.

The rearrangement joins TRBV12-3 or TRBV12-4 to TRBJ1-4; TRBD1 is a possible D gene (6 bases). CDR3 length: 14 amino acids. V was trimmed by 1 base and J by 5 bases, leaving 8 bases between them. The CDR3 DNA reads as TGTGCCAGCAGTTTAGGACAGGAGAATGAAAAACTGTTTTTT. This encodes CASSLGQENEKLFF.

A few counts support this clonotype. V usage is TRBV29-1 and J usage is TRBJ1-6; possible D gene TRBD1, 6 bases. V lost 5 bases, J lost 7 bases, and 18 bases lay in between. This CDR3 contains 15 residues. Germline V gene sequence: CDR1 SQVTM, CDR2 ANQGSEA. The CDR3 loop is CSVHCRGLRNSPLHF. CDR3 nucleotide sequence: TGCAGCGTTCACTGTCGGGGGCTCAGGAATTCACCCCTCCACTTT.

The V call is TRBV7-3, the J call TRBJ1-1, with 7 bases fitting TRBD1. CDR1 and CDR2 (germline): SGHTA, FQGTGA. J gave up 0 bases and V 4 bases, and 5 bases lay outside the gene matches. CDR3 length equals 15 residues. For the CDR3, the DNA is TGTGCCAGCAGCTCGGCCGGGACAGTGAACACTGAAGCTTTCTTT. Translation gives CASSSAGTVNTEAFF.

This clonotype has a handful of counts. CDR3 sequence: CASSQVGQTTNEKLFF. The CDR3 DNA reads as TGTGCCAGCAGCCAAGTCGGACAGACAACTAATGAAAAACTGTTTTTT. J is TRBJ1-4 and V is TRBV3-1, with D tentatively TRBD1 (6 bases). Germline-derived CDR1 and CDR2 are LGHDT and YNNKEL (reference sequence). V lost 1 base and J 0 bases, leaving 9 bases between the germline ends. The CDR3 is 16 residues long.

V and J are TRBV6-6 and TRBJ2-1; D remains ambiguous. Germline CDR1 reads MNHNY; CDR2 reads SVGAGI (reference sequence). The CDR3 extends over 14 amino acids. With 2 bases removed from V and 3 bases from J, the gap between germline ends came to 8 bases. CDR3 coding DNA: TGTGCCAGCAGTTACAGCGCCGTCTACAATGAGCAGTTCTTC. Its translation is CASSYSAVYNEQFF.

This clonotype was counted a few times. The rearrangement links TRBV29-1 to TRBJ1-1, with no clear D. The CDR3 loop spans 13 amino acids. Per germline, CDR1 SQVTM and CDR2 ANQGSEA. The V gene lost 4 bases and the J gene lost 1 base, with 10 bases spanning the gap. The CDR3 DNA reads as TGCAGCGTTGTCCGTCGGTCGAACACTGAAGCTTTCTTT. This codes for CSVVRRSNTEAFF.

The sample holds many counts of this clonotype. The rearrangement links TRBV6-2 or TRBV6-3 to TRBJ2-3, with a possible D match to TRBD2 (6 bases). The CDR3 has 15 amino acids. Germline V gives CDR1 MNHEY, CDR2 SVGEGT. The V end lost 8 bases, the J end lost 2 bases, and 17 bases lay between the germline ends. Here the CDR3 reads CASSTARGFTDTQYF. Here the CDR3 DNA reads TGTGCCAGCTCGACTGCGCGGGGATTCACAGATACGCAGTATTTT.

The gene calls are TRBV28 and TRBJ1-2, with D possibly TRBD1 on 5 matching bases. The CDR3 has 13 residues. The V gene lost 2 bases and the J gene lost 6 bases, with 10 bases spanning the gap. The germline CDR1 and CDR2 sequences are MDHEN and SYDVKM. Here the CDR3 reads CASSLAGSNGYTF. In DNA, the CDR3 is TGTGCCAGCAGTTTAGCAGGGAGCAATGGCTACACCTTC.

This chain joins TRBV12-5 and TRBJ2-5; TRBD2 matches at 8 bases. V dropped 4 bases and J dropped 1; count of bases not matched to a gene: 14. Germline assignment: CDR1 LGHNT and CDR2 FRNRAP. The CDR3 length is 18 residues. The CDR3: CASGSPHYSGTSQETQYF. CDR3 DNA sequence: TGTGCTAGTGGTTCCCCGCACTATTCCGGGACTAGCCAAGAGACCCAGTACTTC.

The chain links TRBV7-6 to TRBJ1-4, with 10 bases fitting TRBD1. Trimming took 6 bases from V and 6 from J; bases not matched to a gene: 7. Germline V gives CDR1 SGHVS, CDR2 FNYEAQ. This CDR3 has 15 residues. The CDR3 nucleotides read TGTGCCAGCAGTCGACAGGGGGCGAGGGATGAAAAACTGTTTTTT. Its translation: CASSRQGARDEKLFF.

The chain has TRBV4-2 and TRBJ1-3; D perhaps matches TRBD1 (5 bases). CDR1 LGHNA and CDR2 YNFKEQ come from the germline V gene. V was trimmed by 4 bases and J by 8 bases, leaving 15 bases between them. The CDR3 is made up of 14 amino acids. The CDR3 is CASSPGTIRDTIYF. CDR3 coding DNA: TGTGCCAGCAGCCCAGGGACGATCCGGGACACCATATATTTT.

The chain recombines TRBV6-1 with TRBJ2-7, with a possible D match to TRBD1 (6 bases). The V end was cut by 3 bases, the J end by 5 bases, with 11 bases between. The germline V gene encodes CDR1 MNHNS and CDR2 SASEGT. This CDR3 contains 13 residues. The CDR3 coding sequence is TGTGCCAGCAGTGACAACCGGGACAACGAGCAGTACTTC. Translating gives CASSDNRDNEQYF.

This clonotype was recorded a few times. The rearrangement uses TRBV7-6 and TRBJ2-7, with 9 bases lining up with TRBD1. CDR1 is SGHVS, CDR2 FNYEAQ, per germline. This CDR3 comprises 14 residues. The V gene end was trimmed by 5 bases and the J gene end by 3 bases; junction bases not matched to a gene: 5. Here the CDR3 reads CASSEQGAFYEQYF. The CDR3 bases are TGTGCCAGCAGCGAACAGGGGGCGTTCTACGAGCAGTACTTC. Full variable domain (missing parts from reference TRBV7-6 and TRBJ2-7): GAGVSQSPRYKVTKRGQDVALRCDPISGHVSLYWYRQALGQGPEFLTYFNYEAQQDKSGLPNDRFSAERPEGSISTLTIQRTEQRDSAMYRCASSEQGAFYEQYFGPGTRLTVT.